The 8 T cell receptor beta chains presented below share a single source sample, sequenced in a study of tumor-infiltrating lymphocytes in primary liver carcinoma. Germline DNA was also extracted, and blood RNA was taken from unsorted whole blood. The investigators made TCR beta cDNA from approximately 500 ng total RNA, using a constant-region primer. Sequencing libraries for TCR beta derived from three nested multiplex PCR rounds that used slightly modified ARM-PCR. TRBV1-TRBV30 forward and Cbeta reverse primers drove the first two roughly 10-cycle rounds. In TCRdb, the multiplex PCR reads were re-called with MiXCR into one record per CDR3 protein. In the table there are hundreds of thousands of distinct CDR3 sequences, approximately 60% of which are singletons. Sequenced sample: peripheral blood. The receptors shown here come from a man aged 40-50 years with primary liver carcinoma and hepatitis B virus infection.

As regards this clonotype: A much larger clone sits a single nucleotide away, making a read error possible. The chain employs TRBV5-5 and TRBJ2-7; maybe TRBD2 (5 bases). V was shortened by 2 bases and J by 4 bases, with 16 bases between the two germline ends. The length of the CDR3 is 15 residues. Germline lookup yields CDR1 SGHKS and CDR2 YYEKEE (reference sequence). The CDR3 region has the DNA TGTGCCAGCAGCTTAGAGTTTCCGGGGTCGTACGAGCAGTACTTC. Translated, it gives CASSLEFPGSYEQYF.

The gene calls are TRBV30 and TRBJ2-7; D is uncertain. The V end lost 2 bases, the J end lost 2 bases, and 7 bases lay between the germline ends. The V gene's germline CDR1 is GTSNPN and CDR2 SVGIG (reference sequence). This CDR3 comprises 12 residues. CDR3 bases: TGTGCCTGGAGTCTTCAGACCTACGAGCAGTACTTC. Amino acid sequence: CAWSLQTYEQYF. Full variable domain (outside the CDR3, taken from reference TRBV30 and TRBJ2-7): SQTIHQWPATLVQPVGSPLSLECTVEGTSNPNLYWYRQAAGRGLQLLFYSVGIGQISSEVPQNLSASRPQDRQFILSSKKLLLSDSGFYLCAWSLQTYEQYFGPGTRLTVT.

This clonotype was detected a few times. The chain links TRBV2 to TRBJ1-2; a weak D match, TRBD1 (6 bases). Trimming took off 6 bases at V and 2 bases at J, with 10 bases between the two ends. Per the germline V gene, CDR1 is SNHLY and CDR2 is FYNNEI. There are 13 residues in the CDR3. The CDR3 protein is CASSVDRNYGYTF. For the CDR3, the DNA is TGTGCCAGCAGCGTGGACAGAAACTATGGCTACACCTTC.

This chain uses TRBV5-1 with TRBJ1-1; a possible D gene is TRBD1 (5 bases). V lost 3 bases and J lost 4, with 16 bases in between. Germline values: CDR1 SGHRS, CDR2 YFSETQ. The CDR3 contains 15 residues. The DNA for the CDR3 is TGCGCCAGCAGCTCGGTGAGGGACTCCATCACTGAAGCTTTCTTT. This gives the protein CASSSVRDSITEAFF.

A note on this clonotype: A read error may produce the germline difference seen at one junction end. The genes are TRBV11-2 and TRBJ2-7; D remains ambiguous. There are 15 residues in the CDR3. CDR1 is SGHAT and CDR2 is FQNNGV in the germline V gene. The CDR3 nucleotides are TGTGCCAGCAGCTATCCTCGAGAAACCTCCTACGAGCAGCACTTC. It specifies CASSYPRETSYEQHF.

This clonotype was seen just once. A single base separates this from a much larger clone, so it may be a read error. Likely a read error: the CDR3 ends without its conserved phenylalanine or tryptophan. The rearrangement uses TRBV6-5 and TRBJ1-2; no firm D call. Trimming left V 6 bases short and J 7 bases short, with 15 bases between. CDR3 length: 13 residues. Germline CDR1 is MNHEY and CDR2 is SVGAGI. CDR3 nucleotide sequence: TGTGCCAGCAGCCCCGGCCTCGCCGGTGGCTACACCTCC. Translating it yields CASSPGLAGGYTS.

Notes on this clonotype: Likely a read error: the CDR3 ends without its conserved phenylalanine or tryptophan. This chain joins TRBV20-1 and TRBJ2-1; the D gene is possibly TRBD2 (6 bases). The CDR3 length is 14 residues. Trimming cost V 6 bases and J 7 bases, with 19 bases left between them. Looked up from germline, CDR1 is DFQATT and CDR2 is SNEGSKA (reference sequence). This CDR3 is CSALAWRWGNEQFY. CDR3 DNA sequence: TGCAGTGCACTAGCATGGCGTTGGGGAAATGAGCAGTTCTAC.

This clonotype appeared a few times. The chain employs TRBV4-3 and TRBJ2-5, with D tentatively TRBD2 (7 bases). V lost 5 bases to trimming and J lost 3 bases, with 22 bases between them. The CDR3 is 17 residues long. Germline CDR1 is LGHNA and CDR2 is YSLEER. The CDR3 sequence is CASSFQSRGAPKETQYF. The CDR3 nucleotides are TGCGCCAGCAGCTTCCAAAGTCGGGGGGCTCCAAAAGAGACCCAGTACTTC.